A single sample gave rise to the 20 T cell receptor beta chains below, sequenced in a study of tumor-infiltrating lymphocytes in primary liver carcinoma. Co-extraction of RNA and DNA was performed on about 20-32 mg of unsorted bulk tissue. The authors made TCR beta cDNA from around 500 ng total RNA with a constant-region primer. Each TCR beta library was derived from three nested multiplex PCR rounds that employed slightly modified ARM-PCR. A C-beta reverse primer and TRBV1-TRBV30 forward primers served in each of the first two PCR rounds, at about 10 cycles apiece. Using its own MiXCR run on the multiplex PCR reads, TCRdb lists one record per CDR3 protein. Of some 120,000 distinct CDR3 sequences in the sample, around 64% were seen once. Sequencing was done on a sample of liver tumor tissue from sampling region 3. This sample's subset: tumor region T3, left-lateral pole. The origin of the receptors is a woman aged 55-70 years with primary liver carcinoma and hepatitis B virus infection.

This clonotype was counted many times. The rearrangement uses TRBV28 and TRBJ2-1, with unresolved D. This CDR3 has 11 amino acids. Germline V gene sequence: CDR1 MDHEN, CDR2 SYDVKM. V lost 2 bases and J lost 11, with 7 bases in between. CDR3 DNA sequence: TGTGCCAGCAGTTTAAGGCTTCAGCAGTTCTTC. Protein product: CASSLRLQQFF.

About this clonotype itself: An end of the junction does not agree with germline; a read error may underlie this. The chain has TRBV5-1 and TRBJ2-3, with D tentatively TRBD1 or TRBD2 (5 bases each). The CDR3 spans 13 residues. Germline V CDR1 and CDR2: SGHRS, YFSETQ. The CDR3 DNA reads as TGCCCCAGCAGTATGGGGGTGGCAGATACGCAGTATTTT. Protein sequence: CPSSMGVADTQYF.

The rearrangement joins TRBV19 to TRBJ1-1, with 7 bases identical to TRBD1. J gave up 3 bases and V 4 bases, and 5 bases lay outside the gene matches. CDR1 and CDR2 from the germline V gene are LNHDA and SQIVND (reference sequence). The CDR3 runs 14 residues. CDR3 coding DNA: TGTGCCAGTAGTAGGGACAGAAGCCACACTGAAGCTTTCTTT. This sequence encodes CASSRDRSHTEAFF.

This chain uses TRBV12-3 or TRBV12-4 with TRBJ2-1; no clear D gene. V was pared by 3 bases and J by 6 bases, with 12 bases between. The CDR3 is 14 amino acids. CDR3 DNA sequence: TGTGCCAGCAGTTTGGGTTCTGTATCCAATGAGCAGTTCTTC. Protein product: CASSLGSVSNEQFF.

This clonotype was detected only a few times. A much larger clone differs from this one at a single base, so this may be a read error. The chain links TRBV28 to TRBJ1-2, with a possible D match to TRBD1 (6 bases). The CDR3 contains 13 residues. The ends were cut back, 4 bases at V and 10 bases at J, with 16 bases in the middle. Germline values: CDR1 MDHEN, CDR2 SYDVKM. CDR3 residues: CASSSGHQGDYTF. Here the CDR3 DNA reads TGTGCCAGCAGTTCGGGACACCAAGGGGACTACACCTTC.

A single count supports this clonotype. The chain joins TRBV11-2 to TRBJ2-1; a weak D match, TRBD2 (5 bases). The CDR3 length is 11 residues. Germline V gives CDR1 SGHAT, CDR2 FQNNGV. V was trimmed by 8 bases and J by 11 bases, leaving 13 bases between them. This CDR3 reads CASLMNGKQFF. CDR3 DNA: TGTGCCAGCTTAATGAACGGGAAGCAGTTCTTC.

This clonotype has just a few counts. This chain connects TRBV24-1 to TRBJ1-2; D not certain. Germline V CDR1 and CDR2: KGHDR, SFDVKD. V was cut by 5 bases and J by 8 bases, with 8 bases left in between. CDR3 size: 11 residues. The CDR3, as DNA: TGTGCCACCAGTGGGGCGCGCGGCTACACCTTC. It yields the protein CATSGARGYTF.

This clonotype was seen a few times. The rearrangement joins TRBV11-2 to TRBJ1-6, with D maybe TRBD1 (5 bases). There are 12 residues in the CDR3. Germline V gives CDR1 SGHAT, CDR2 FQNNGV. The V end lost 5 bases, the J end lost 16 bases, and 15 bases lay between the germline ends. CDR3 nucleotides: TGTGCCAGCAGCCCCGGGATAGGGGAACTCCACTTT. Encoded protein: CASSPGIGELHF.

This clonotype showed up just a few times. The CDR3 bases are TGTGCCAGCAGTAGGGGGGCAAGCGAGCAGTTCTTC. Amino acids: CASSRGASEQFF. J is TRBJ2-1 and V is TRBV2; perhaps D is TRBD1 or TRBD2 (6 bases each). The CDR3 covers 12 residues. Germline loops: CDR1 SNHLY, CDR2 FYNNEI. Trimming took off 5 bases at V and 10 bases at J, with 12 bases between the two ends.

This clonotype was seen only a few times. A clone one base away is much larger, so this may be a read error. V is TRBV6-2 or TRBV6-3 and J is TRBJ2-1; weak D call: TRBD2 (6 bases). The germline CDR1 and CDR2 sequences are MNHEY and SVGEGT. This CDR3 has 14 residues. The CDR3, as DNA: TGTGCCAGCAGTTCCCGACTAGAGGCCAATGGGCAGTTCTTC. Its translation is CASSSRLEANGQFF.

The chain employs TRBV29-1 and TRBJ2-3, with D perhaps TRBD1 or TRBD2 (5 bases each). The germline CDR1 and CDR2 sequences are SQVTM and ANQGSEA. The CDR3 sequence is 13 residues long. Trimming pared 6 bases from V and 2 bases from J, leaving 12 bases between. CDR3 amino acids: CSVMLGDTDTQYF. In nucleotides, the CDR3 is TGCAGCGTGATGCTGGGGGACACAGATACGCAGTATTTT.

As regards this clonotype: This may arise from a read error, as a much more abundant clone is one base away. V and J are TRBV4-1 and TRBJ1-6, with 8 bases matching TRBD1. CDR1 and CDR2 (germline): MGHRA, YSYEKL. The V gene end was trimmed by 7 bases and the J gene end by 6 bases; junction bases not matched to a gene: 11. CDR3 length: 16 residues. CDR3 loop: CASNLSSQGANSPLHF. As DNA, the CDR3 is TGCGCCAGCAACCTTTCATCGCAGGGGGCTAATTCACCCCTCCACTTT.

A note on this clonotype: A read error may account for a junction end that differs from germline. The gene calls are TRBV11-2 and TRBJ2-2; D perhaps matches TRBD2 (6 bases). Germline CDR1 is SGHAT and CDR2 is FQNNGV. The CDR3 has 16 residues. CDR3 region: CASSIQVSPVGGELFF. The CDR3 DNA sequence: TGTGCCAGCAGCATACAGGTTTCCCCCGTGGGCGGGGAGCTCTTTTTT.

On this clonotype itself: Lacking the conserved final phenylalanine or tryptophan, this CDR3 likely reflects a read error. This chain joins TRBV11-1 and TRBJ2-1; D might be TRBD1 (6 bases). The CDR3 runs 16 residues. Germline CDR1 and CDR2: SGHAT and FQDESV (reference sequence). CDR3 bases: TGTGCCAACAGCTCCCGTAACAGGGCGAACTCCAATGAGCAGTTCTTA. This translates into CANSSRNRANSNEQFL.

This clonotype showed up just a few times. A much more abundant neighbour one base away suggests this may be a read error. This chain joins TRBV29-1 and TRBJ1-3, with D unclear. Trimming pared 4 bases from V and 3 bases from J, leaving 13 bases between. The germline V gene encodes CDR1 SQVTM and CDR2 ANQGSEA. The CDR3 is 14 residues long. The CDR3 nucleotides read TGCAGCGTTGGAGGGTTTAACTTTGGAAACACCATATATTTT. Translating it yields CSVGGFNFGNTIYF.

This clonotype showed up many times. This chain uses TRBV5-4 with TRBJ2-5, with D possibly TRBD2 on 7 matching bases. CDR1 is SGHNT and CDR2 is YYREEE in the germline V gene (reference sequence). Trimming shortened V by 4 bases and J by 5 bases, and 18 bases separated the two germline ends. The CDR3 extends over 15 amino acids. The CDR3 is CASSPGGGNGETQYF. The DNA for the CDR3 is TGTGCCAGCAGCCCGGGGGGCGGGAATGGTGAGACCCAGTACTTC.

On this clonotype itself: This may be a read error, as it is one base from a much larger clone. The chain carries TRBV7-9 and TRBJ2-7; the D is unclear. This CDR3 region has 13 residues. Trimming took 1 base from V and 6 from J, leaving 10 bases between them. Germline V gives CDR1 SEHNR, CDR2 FQNEAQ (reference sequence). The CDR3 nucleotides read TGTGCCAGCAGCTTAGGATTGGTGGGCGAGCAGTACTTC. This codes for CASSLGLVGEQYF.

The chain has TRBV4-2 and TRBJ2-2; TRBD2 might be the D (5 bases). V shed 6 bases and J shed 7 bases, with 15 bases lying between them. Germline V gene data show CDR1 as LGHNA and CDR2 as YNFKEQ. The CDR3 is made up of 14 amino acids. The CDR3 region has the DNA TGTGCCAGCAGAGCTGGACGGGGTGTCGGGGAGCTGTTTTTT. Its protein is CASRAGRGVGELFF.

With respect to this clonotype: At one boundary the junction diverges from the germline segment, which might be a read error. The V gene is TRBV6-1, the J gene TRBJ1-2; tentatively, D is TRBD1 (5 bases). The CDR3 contains 14 residues. The germline gives CDR1 MNHNS, CDR2 SASEGT. CDR3 nucleotide sequence: TGTGTCAGCAGTGAAGCTGGGGACGACTATGGTTACACCTTC. The encoded protein is CVSSEAGDDYGYTF.

At least ten counts were recorded for this clonotype. CDR3 loop: CASSTYRGLTGELFF. Written as DNA, the CDR3 is TGTGCCAGCAGTACCTACAGGGGGCTCACCGGGGAGCTGTTTTTT. The J gene is TRBJ2-2, the V gene TRBV6-5, with 9 bases identical to TRBD1. Germline V CDR1 and CDR2: MNHEY, SVGAGI. The CDR3 sequence is 15 residues long. The V and J ends lost 5 bases and 4 bases, in that order; junction bases with no gene match: 5.